This T cell receptor (beta chain) is from a study of T-cell reconstitution after alpha-beta-depleted transplantation in children. Trimming took 7 bases from V and 0 from J, leaving 15 bases between them. The CDR3 contains 15 residues. This clonotype was observed many times. A TCRbeta library incorporating unique molecular identifiers was prepared. TCRdb itself ran the PCR reads through MiXCR, one entry per CDR3 protein. The sample lists a few hundred thousand distinct CDR3 sequences, over 9.5% occurring once. The chain carries TRBV12-3 or TRBV12-4 and TRBJ1-1, with no clear D. This TCR was recovered from a human donor who donated a stem cell graft to a child with SCID. The starting material was PBMCs from the stem cell graft donor, obtained from the stem cell graft. CDR3 DNA sequence: TGTGCCAGCACCCCCTCCAGATACATGAACACTGAAGCTTTCTTT. The encoded protein is CASTPSRYMNTEAFF.